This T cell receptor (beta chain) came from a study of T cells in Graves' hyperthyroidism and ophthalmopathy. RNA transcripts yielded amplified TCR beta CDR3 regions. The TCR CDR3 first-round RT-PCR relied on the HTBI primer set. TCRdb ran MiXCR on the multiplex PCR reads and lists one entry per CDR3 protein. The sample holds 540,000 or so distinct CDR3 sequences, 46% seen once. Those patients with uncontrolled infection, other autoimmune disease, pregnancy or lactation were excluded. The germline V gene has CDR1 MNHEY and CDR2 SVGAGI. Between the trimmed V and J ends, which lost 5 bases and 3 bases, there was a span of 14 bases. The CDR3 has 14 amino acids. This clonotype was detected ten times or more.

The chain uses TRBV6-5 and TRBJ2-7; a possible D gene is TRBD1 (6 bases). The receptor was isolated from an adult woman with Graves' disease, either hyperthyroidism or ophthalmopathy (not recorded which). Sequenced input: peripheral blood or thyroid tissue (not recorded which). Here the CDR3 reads CASSKRTAYYEQYF. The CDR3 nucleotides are TGTGCCAGCAGTAAACGGACAGCCTACTACGAGCAGTACTTC.